This is a list of T cell receptor beta chains from one sample in a study of beta chain features in type 1 diabetes. Sequencing was performed with immunoSEQ multiplex PCR; in TCRdb, only in-frame clones are kept and a portion is missing. This table has more than 150,000 clones, approximately 9% appearing once. The sample was central memory CD4+ T cells from blood. The origin of the receptors is a woman aged 18-29 years in good health. The CDR3 runs from the conserved cysteine through the conserved F or W.

V gene,J gene,CDR3 length,CDR3 protein
TRBV27,TRBJ2-5,15,CASSARQGAGETQYF
TRBV6-1,TRBJ1-1,14,CASSDTGWMREAFF
TRBV6-5,TRBJ1-5,14,CASSYAGNGQPQHF
TRBV2,TRBJ2-3,14,CASSSRRSVDTQYF
TRBV15,TRBJ2-6,18,CATSGGQGRVSGANVLTF
TRBV5-1,TRBJ2-3,15,CASSKGDLSTDTQYF
TRBV7-9,TRBJ1-1,15,CASSLVLGGATEAFF
TRBV18,TRBJ2-2,17,CASSPPAGGTNTGELFF
TRBV7-3,TRBJ2-2,15,CASSSSAGGTGELFF
TRBV29-1,TRBJ2-1,11,CSFWAYNEQFF
TRBV30,TRBJ1-3,13,CAWMRAGDHTIYF
TRBV7-2,TRBJ2-7,15,CASSLGGGGAREQYF
TRBV5-1,TRBJ2-1,14,CASSFGTGYNEQFF
TRBV2,TRBJ1-1,14,CASSRDGMNTEAFF
TRBV29-1,TRBJ2-1,15,CTLSAGGALNNEQFF
TRBV5-1,TRBJ2-5,15,CASSLASGSGETQYF
TRBV5-5,TRBJ2-6,17,CASSFLAGVSGANVLTF
TRBV18,TRBJ2-7,15,CASSPTGSRTYEQYF
TRBV6-5,TRBJ2-6,15,CASRGDMSGANVLTF
TRBV27,TRBJ2-1,19,CASSLLVRMGTGAYNEQFF
TRBV30,TRBJ2-2,16,CARGGRRDTNTGELFF
TRBV19,TRBJ2-1,14,CASSRTSGLHEQFF
TRBV5-4,TRBJ2-2,15,CASSSGSGNTGELFF
TRBV9,TRBJ2-1,14,CASSADSGGSEQFF
TRBV6-5,TRBJ2-4,14,CASSYSQTGNIQYF
TRBV5-1,TRBJ1-5,14,CASSLTGDNQPQHF
TRBV18,TRBJ1-1,13,CASSEGEGTEAFF
TRBV7-2,TRBJ2-7,15,CASSLRLQATYEQYF
TRBV4-1,TRBJ2-1,18,CASSPTGTSGSSYNEQFF
TRBV6-5,TRBJ2-3,15,CASSPSRGGLYTQYF
TRBV19,TRBJ2-3,15,CASTIGDYGTDTQYF
TRBV4-3,TRBJ1-1,13,CASSQDKNTEAFF
TRBV2,TRBJ1-5,14,CASSGGRGNQPQHF
TRBV9,TRBJ1-1,16,CASSVAVDRLNTEAFF
TRBV2,TRBJ2-3,14,CASSEQAGEDTQYF
TRBV11-2,TRBJ2-7,15,CASSFYRVSLYEQYF
TRBV5-1,TRBJ2-5,16,CASSLAMTGGKETQYF
TRBV7-9,TRBJ2-1,16,CASSWPLAGGAGEQFF
TRBV7-2,TRBJ2-5,16,CASSSGLAVVQETQYF
TRBV30,TRBJ2-3,13,CAWRRERTDTQYF
TRBV7-8,TRBJ1-6,15,CASSLEAGRGSPLHF
TRBV19,TRBJ2-3,13,CASSAQSTDTQYF
TRBV25-1,TRBJ2-2,13,CASASEGTGELFF
TRBV9,TRBJ1-2,13,CASSVRGAGGYTF
TRBV5-1,TRBJ2-6,17,CASSIGQGDSGANVLTF
TRBV5-1,TRBJ2-5,12,CASSPFRETQYF
TRBV30,TRBJ2-7,18,CAWATPLQIAGGPGEQYF
TRBV12-5,TRBJ1-1,13,CASGLEESTEAFF
TRBV29-1,TRBJ2-7,12,CSVGDSAGEQYF
TRBV9,TRBJ2-7,17,CASSVGAGRAGAYEQYF
TRBV11-2,TRBJ2-2,18,CASPAGTSGRAGTGELFF
TRBV11-2,TRBJ1-6,15,CASSFSGHNNSPLHF
TRBV2,TRBJ2-5,14,CASSAGQSQETQYF
TRBV18,TRBJ1-1,13,CASSIQEYTEAFF
TRBV5-1,TRBJ1-1,14,CASSFNMRNAEAFF
TRBV4-3,TRBJ1-2,14,CASSQDPGPYGYTF
TRBV6-6,TRBJ2-3,14,CASSYEDTTDTQYF
TRBV5-6,TRBJ1-4,14,CASSRTGANEKLFF
TRBV30,TRBJ1-2,14,CAWVPWDSLGGYTF